What follows are 21 T cell receptor beta chains derived from one specimen sequenced in a study of CD4 T cell repertoires and nickel. One entry per CDR3 protein results from TCRdb running MiXCR on the RT-PCR reads. The sample contains 450 to 550 distinct CDR3 sequences, approximately 52% of which appear only once. Material: CD4+ T cells from blood, not recorded whether cultured. The receptors come from a human donor in a nickel allergy study, with or without nickel allergy (not recorded which). It is not recorded whether this sample comes from one donor or several.

In its sample, this clonotype was seen a few times. The V and J genes are TRBV5-1 and TRBJ2-3, with D unresolved. Trimming left V 3 bases short and J 0 bases short, with 8 bases between. This CDR3 is 14 amino acids long. Germline V gives CDR1 SGHRS, CDR2 YFSETQ. Written as DNA, the CDR3 is TGCGCCAGCAGCTGGGGTGGGAGCACAGATACGCAGTATTTT. It codes for CASSWGGSTDTQYF.

This chain uses TRBV30 with TRBJ1-5, with 7 bases aligning to TRBD1. Trimming cost V 4 bases and J 7 bases; bases outside gene matches: 16. CDR3 length equals 16 residues. CDR1 is GTSNPN, CDR2 SVGIG, per germline (reference sequence). The CDR3 is CAWIVLKGQPKQPQHF. The CDR3 bases are TGTGCCTGGATAGTCTTAAAGGGACAGCCCAAACAGCCCCAGCATTTT. The variable domain in full, completed from reference TRBV30 and TRBJ1-5, reads SQTIHQWPATLVQPVGSPLSLECTVEGTSNPNLYWYRQAAGRGLQLLFYSVGIGQISSEVPQNLSASRPQDRQFILSSKKLLLSDSGFYLCAWIVLKGQPKQPQHFGDGTRLSIL.

This chain links TRBV27 with TRBJ2-7, with 8 bases identical to TRBD1. The J segment lost 4 bases and the V segment lost 9 bases, leaving 11 bases of the junction unmatched. Germline-derived CDR1 and CDR2 are MNHEY and SMNVEV (reference sequence). This CDR3 is 14 amino acids long. CDR3: CASGTGMMIYEQYF. CDR3 bases: TGTGCCAGTGGGACAGGAATGATGATATACGAGCAGTACTTC.

The genes are TRBV27 and TRBJ2-1, with 7 bases that match TRBD2. The CDR3 has 14 amino acids. The germline V gene has CDR1 MNHEY and CDR2 SMNVEV (reference sequence). Trimming cost V 5 bases and J 8 bases; bases outside gene matches: 9. CDR3: CASSMGLLIYEQFF. CDR3 sequence (DNA): TGTGCCAGCAGTATGGGACTATTAATTTATGAGCAGTTCTTC.

The CDR3 bases are TGCAGTGGGGAGAACACTGAAGCTTTCTTT. Its protein is CSGENTEAFF. The V call is TRBV20-1, the J call TRBJ1-1; no clear D gene. Germline CDR1 is DFQATT and CDR2 is SNEGSKA (reference sequence). V dropped 7 bases and J dropped 1 base, with 4 bases sitting between them. CDR3 length equals 10 residues.

The rearrangement links TRBV7-2 to TRBJ2-1; 9 bases map to TRBD2. The CDR3 has 16 amino acids. CDR1 is SGHTA, CDR2 FQGNSA, per germline. V shed 5 bases, J shed 3 bases, and the junction held 8 bases outside the gene matches. The CDR3 coding sequence is TGTGCCAGCAGCGGAAAACTTAGCGGGAGCTACAATGAGCAGTTCTTC. Its translation: CASSGKLSGSYNEQFF.

This clonotype was detected once. The chain is built from TRBV12-3 or TRBV12-4 and TRBJ2-3; 9 nucleotides align to TRBD2. The V gene end was trimmed by 4 bases and the J gene end by 4 bases; junction bases not matched to a gene: 6. The CDR3 totals 15 residues. The CDR3 sequence: CASSSGTSTPDTQYF. DNA of the CDR3: TGTGCCAGCAGTTCCGGGACTAGCACCCCAGATACGCAGTATTTT.

Only a few counts were recorded for this clonotype. V gene TRBV12-3 or TRBV12-4 combines with J gene TRBJ1-1; D is uncertain. The CDR3 is 14 residues long. With 6 bases removed from V and 0 bases from J, the gap between germline ends came to 11 bases. In DNA, the CDR3 is TGTGCCAGCAGCCCCCGGCAGGTGAACACTGAAGCTTTCTTT. This gives the protein CASSPRQVNTEAFF.

This clonotype was counted a few times. The V and J genes are TRBV28 and TRBJ2-7; D is tentatively TRBD1 or TRBD2 (5 bases each). The V and J ends lost 5 bases and 4 bases respectively, with 15 bases between them. Germline CDR1 is MDHEN and CDR2 is SYDVKM. The CDR3 is 14 residues long. CDR3 residues: CASSHNRDHYEQYF. DNA for the CDR3: TGTGCCAGCAGTCATAACCGGGACCATTACGAGCAGTACTTC.

The rearrangement joins TRBV28 to TRBJ2-1; D gene unclear. The V gene's germline CDR1 is MDHEN and CDR2 SYDVKM. V lost 2 bases, J lost 0 bases, and 11 bases lay in between. CDR3 size: 16 residues. The CDR3 sequence is CASSLTASSSYNEQFF. The DNA for the CDR3 is TGTGCCAGCAGTTTAACTGCGAGCAGCTCCTACAATGAGCAGTTCTTC.

The CDR3 spells CSARTLEAFF. DNA of the CDR3: TGCAGTGCTAGGACCCTTGAAGCTTTCTTT. This chain connects TRBV20-1 to TRBJ1-1; no firm D call. Trimming took off 3 bases at V and 7 bases at J, with 6 bases between the two ends. The CDR3 totals 10 residues. Germline CDR1 reads DFQATT; CDR2 reads SNEGSKA (reference sequence).

The gene calls are TRBV28 and TRBJ1-3; D possibly corresponds to TRBD1 (5 bases). This CDR3 comprises 16 residues. Germline CDR1 is MDHEN and CDR2 is SYDVKM. V lost 5 bases, J lost 0 bases, and 14 bases lay in between. The CDR3 coding sequence is TGTGCCAGCAGTACCCACAGGATCAACTCTGGAAACACCATATATTTT. Its translation is CASSTHRINSGNTIYF.

In its sample, this clonotype was seen a few times. The J gene is TRBJ2-3, the V gene TRBV5-1, with unresolved D. Germline V CDR1 and CDR2: SGHRS, YFSETQ. The CDR3 runs 15 residues. V shed 1 base and J shed 7 bases, with 16 bases lying between them. CDR3 DNA sequence: TGCGCCAGCAGCTTGTTGCATCCTACTGATAATACGCAGTATTTT. Its translation is CASSLLHPTDNTQYF.

V and J are TRBV2 and TRBJ2-7; 8 bases agree with TRBD1. The CDR3 loop spans 15 amino acids. Germline values: CDR1 SNHLY, CDR2 FYNNEI. V trimming: 1 base; J trimming: 1 base; junction bases outside the gene matches: 3. CDR3 in DNA: TGTGCCAGCAGTGAAGAGAGGACAGGGTCCTACGAGCAGTACTTC. Its protein product is CASSEERTGSYEQYF.

The chain combines TRBV28 with TRBJ2-2; the match to TRBD1 covers 9 bases. Trimming cost V 4 bases and J 4 bases; bases outside gene matches: 7. In germline, CDR1 is MDHEN, CDR2 SYDVKM. The CDR3 length is 16 residues. The CDR3 sequence is CASSSGDRVLTGELFF. The CDR3 coding sequence is TGTGCCAGCAGTTCGGGGGACAGGGTACTCACCGGGGAGCTGTTTTTT.

This sequence joins TRBV7-8 and TRBJ1-1; weak D call: TRBD1 (5 bases). Trimming pared 0 bases from V and 1 base from J, leaving 12 bases between. The CDR3 contains 16 residues. Germline CDR1 reads SGHVS; CDR2 reads FQNEAQ. The CDR3 loop is CASSLATRQKNTEAFF. The CDR3 DNA sequence: TGTGCCAGCAGCTTAGCGACCAGACAGAAGAACACTGAAGCTTTCTTT.

This chain connects TRBV30 to TRBJ2-1, with D unresolved. Germline values: CDR1 GTSNPN, CDR2 SVGIG (reference sequence). This CDR3 comprises 11 residues. The V end lost 3 bases, the J end lost 4 bases, and 4 bases lay between the germline ends. This CDR3 is CAWSNYNEQFF. CDR3 bases: TGTGCCTGGAGCAATTACAATGAGCAGTTCTTC.

This clonotype turned up a few times. At one of its ends the junction is not consistent with the germline gene, which may arise from a read error. This sequence joins TRBV7-7 and TRBJ2-1, with 14 bases matching TRBD2. The CDR3 consists of 15 residues. Germline V CDR1 and CDR2: SSHAT, FNYEAQ (reference sequence). Written as DNA, the CDR3 is TGTGCTAGCAGCCTCGGGACTAGCGGGAGCTATGAGCAGTTCTTC. Translation: CASSLGTSGSYEQFF.

The chain has TRBV20-1 and TRBJ2-7; D is ambiguous. This CDR3 is built from 12 residues. V was shortened by 0 bases and J by 2 bases, with 5 bases between the two germline ends. Germline V lookup: CDR1 DFQATT, CDR2 SNEGSKA (reference sequence). CDR3 amino acids: CSARDNTYEQYF. The DNA for the CDR3 is TGCAGTGCTAGAGACAACACCTACGAGCAGTACTTC.

This clonotype was counted between two and nine times. The rearrangement links TRBV7-6 to TRBJ2-2; the match to TRBD2 covers 8 bases. Per the germline V gene, CDR1 is SGHVS and CDR2 is FNYEAQ. Unmatched junction bases numbered 10, after V lost 2 bases and J lost 5 bases. The length of the CDR3 is 17 residues. CDR3 amino acids: CASSLRAVVAGTGELFF. The CDR3 coding sequence is TGTGCCAGCAGCTTAAGGGCCGTGGTAGCGGGGACCGGGGAGCTGTTTTTT. Supplemented by reference TRBV7-6 and TRBJ2-2, the full variable domain reads GAGVSQSPRYKVTKRGQDVALRCDPISGHVSLYWYRQALGQGPEFLTYFNYEAQQDKSGLPNDRFSAERPEGSISTLTIQRTEQRDSAMYRCASSLRAVVAGTGELFFGEGSRLTVL.

V gene TRBV7-9 combines with J gene TRBJ2-1; TRBD2 matches 8 bases. The J segment lost 8 bases and the V segment lost 4 bases, leaving 7 bases of the junction unmatched. This CDR3 has 14 residues. The V gene's germline CDR1 is SEHNR and CDR2 FQNEAQ (reference sequence). The CDR3 bases are TGTGCCAGCAGCTATGGGGGACTAGGCGATGAGCAGTTCTTC. This encodes CASSYGGLGDEQFF.